Sequencing of this TCR beta chain was carried out in a study of T-cell memory formation after mild COVID-19. It was 5'RACE with constant-segment primers that produced the TCR alpha and TCR beta cDNA libraries, which carried sample barcodes and UMIs. TCRdb redid the calling of the 5' RACE reads with MiXCR, one entry per CDR3 protein. The top ten clones hold about a fifth of a sample with hundreds of thousands of distinct CDR3 sequences, around a sixth of them seen once. This TCR came from a man between 18 and 29 years old who had mild COVID-19 (a few samples of this study predate the infection). Cell type and time point are not known. Sequencing input: PBMCs or a T cell subset sorted from them (not recorded which).

Written as DNA, the CDR3 is TGTGCCAGCAGCTCGACACCTCGGGAGACCCAGTACTTC. This encodes CASSSTPRETQYF. This chain links TRBV7-2 with TRBJ2-5; D ambiguous. The CDR3 is made up of 13 amino acids. Germline CDR1 reads SGHTA; CDR2 reads FQGNSA. Trimming took off 4 bases at V and 5 bases at J, with 11 bases between the two ends.